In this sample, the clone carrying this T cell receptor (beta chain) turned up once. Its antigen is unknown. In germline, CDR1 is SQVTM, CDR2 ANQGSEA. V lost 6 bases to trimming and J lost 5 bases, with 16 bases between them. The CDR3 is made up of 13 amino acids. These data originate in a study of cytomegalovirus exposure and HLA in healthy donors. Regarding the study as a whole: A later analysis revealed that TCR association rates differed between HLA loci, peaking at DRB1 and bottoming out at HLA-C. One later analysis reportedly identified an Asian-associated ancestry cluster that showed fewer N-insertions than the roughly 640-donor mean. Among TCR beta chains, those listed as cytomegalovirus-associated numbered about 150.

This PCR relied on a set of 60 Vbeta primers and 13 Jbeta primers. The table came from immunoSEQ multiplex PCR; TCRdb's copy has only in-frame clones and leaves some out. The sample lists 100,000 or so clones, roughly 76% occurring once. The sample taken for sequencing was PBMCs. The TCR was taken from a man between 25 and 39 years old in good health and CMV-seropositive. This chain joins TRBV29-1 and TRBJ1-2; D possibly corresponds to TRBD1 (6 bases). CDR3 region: CSVRKGGDYGYTF. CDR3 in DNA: TGCAGCGTCCGCAAAGGGGGGGATTATGGCTACACCTTC.